The 28 T cell receptor beta chains reported below all come from one sample, sequenced in a study of T cells expressing NK-cell markers. TCRdb reprocessed the 5' RACE reads and keeps a single row for each CDR3 protein, giving no DNA. The sample's table shows fewer than 400,000 distinct CDR3 sequences. The sample taken for sequencing was blood T cells: a sorted CD56 or NKG2C T cell subset, CD4+ or CD8+ T cells, or bulk PBMC T cells (not recorded which). Every receptor here comes from a man aged 18-69 years in good health.

CDR3 residues: CASSLATGGAGTEAFF. The chain joins TRBV7-2 to TRBJ1-1; TCRdb proposes TRBD1, but this gene call is untestable without DNA. The length of the CDR3 is 16 residues. In germline, CDR1 is SGHTA, CDR2 FQGNSA.

V is TRBV10-3 and J is TRBJ1-1; as DNA is missing, the TRBD1 call by TCRdb cannot be tested. The V gene's germline CDR1 is ENHRY and CDR2 SYGVKD. The CDR3 covers 16 residues. CDR3 residues: CAISLGTGGGDAEAFF.

The genes are TRBV15 and TRBJ2-5; without DNA, the TCRdb call of TRBD1 cannot be checked. Looked up from germline, CDR1 is LNHNV and CDR2 is YYDKDF (reference sequence). This CDR3 has 18 residues. The CDR3 sequence is CATSRDPVGTAVRETQYF. Filled out from reference TRBV15 and TRBJ2-5, the complete variable domain reads DAMVIQNPRYQVTQFGKPVTLSCSQTLNHNVMYWYQQKSSQAPKLLFHYYDKDFNNEADTPDNFQSRRPNTSFCFLDIRSPGLGDTAMYLCATSRDPVGTAVRETQYFGPGTRLLVL.

This chain joins TRBV20-1 and TRBJ2-7; TCRdb selects TRBD1, and the lack of DNA leaves this call unchecked. Germline CDR1 DFQATT, CDR2 SNEGSKA (reference sequence). The CDR3 is 14 amino acids. The CDR3 sequence is CSARDTQGAREQYF.

This chain uses TRBV7-2 with TRBJ2-4; with no DNA, the TCRdb D assignment of TRBD1 cannot be verified. This CDR3 is built from 20 residues. From germline, CDR1 is SGHTA and CDR2 FQGNSA. CDR3 residues: CASSLGFRSSGTVAKNIQYF.

V gene TRBV4-1 combines with J gene TRBJ2-3; TCRdb outputs TRBD1, but without DNA this stays unchecked. The CDR3 length is 14 residues. CDR1 is MGHRA, CDR2 YSYEKL, per germline. CDR3 sequence: CASSQTGTGDTQYF.

The chain recombines TRBV28 with TRBJ2-5; with no DNA, the TCRdb D assignment of TRBD1 cannot be verified. Germline CDR1 and CDR2: MDHEN and SYDVKM. The CDR3 spans 16 residues. This CDR3 is CASSLLGTAIQETQYF.

The chain couples TRBV20-1 to TRBJ1-4; no DNA is available, so the TRBD1 call from TCRdb remains unchecked. Per germline, CDR1 DFQATT and CDR2 SNEGSKA (reference sequence). CDR3 length: 17 residues. The chain's CDR3 is CSARPRDRGRANEKLFF.

The rearrangement links TRBV12-3 or TRBV12-4 to TRBJ2-7; no DNA is available, so the TRBD1 call from TCRdb remains unchecked. The CDR3 runs 15 residues. CDR3 sequence: CASSSGRAGTYEQYF.

The chain combines TRBV12-3 or TRBV12-4 with TRBJ1-5; TCRdb's D call, TRBD1, is unchecked because there is no DNA. The CDR3 totals 16 residues. This CDR3 is CASSLASGGRLWPQHF.

The gene calls are TRBV29-1 and TRBJ2-5; TCRdb returns TRBD1, unconfirmable since there is no DNA. This CDR3 has 14 amino acids. Germline V CDR1 and CDR2: SQVTM, ANQGSEA. The CDR3 sequence: CSVEGGPTGETQYF.

The V call is TRBV5-1, the J call TRBJ2-6; TCRdb's D call, TRBD1, is unchecked because there is no DNA. The CDR3 sequence is 18 residues long. CDR1 is SGHRS and CDR2 is YFSETQ in the germline V gene. The CDR3: CASSLLDRGVSGANVLTF.

The V and J genes are TRBV9 and TRBJ1-1; TCRdb's D call, TRBD1, is unchecked because there is no DNA. The CDR3 runs 15 residues. Germline V gene lookup returns CDR1 SGDLS and CDR2 YYNGEE. The CDR3: CASSTEGGMNTEAFF.

The genes are TRBV7-9 and TRBJ2-7; the D call from TCRdb, TRBD1, cannot be confirmed without DNA. Germline V gene lookup returns CDR1 SEHNR and CDR2 FQNEAQ (reference sequence). CDR3 length: 14 residues. This chain's CDR3 is CASSLVGTVYEQYF.

The chain couples TRBV12-2 to TRBJ1-5; TCRdb designates TRBD1, a call that cannot be tested without DNA. TRBV12-2 is marked as a pseudogene. This CDR3 spans 14 amino acids. Here the CDR3 reads CASRWTGTNQPQHF.

The chain couples TRBV7-8 to TRBJ2-3. This CDR3 comprises 16 residues. Germline CDR1 reads SGHVS; CDR2 reads FQNEAQ. CDR3 amino acids: CASSLDVGRSTDTQYF.

This chain connects TRBV4-1 to TRBJ2-7; TCRdb's D call, TRBD1, is unchecked because there is no DNA. Germline V gives CDR1 MGHRA, CDR2 YSYEKL. The CDR3 is made up of 15 amino acids. The CDR3 sequence: CARIKRDRLSYEQYF.

This chain uses TRBV29-1 with TRBJ2-7; checking the TCRdb D call of TRBD1 is not possible without DNA. The germline V gene encodes CDR1 SQVTM and CDR2 ANQGSEA. This CDR3 has 13 residues. The CDR3: CSVRRDNSYEQYF.

The gene calls are TRBV20-1 and TRBJ2-5; TCRdb's assignment of TRBD2 cannot be checked, as there is no DNA. From germline, CDR1 is DFQATT and CDR2 SNEGSKA (reference sequence). The CDR3 is made up of 14 amino acids. CDR3 amino acids: CSASERGGRETQYF.

J is TRBJ2-7 and V is TRBV12-3 or TRBV12-4; lacking DNA, the TRBD2 call made by TCRdb goes unchecked. This CDR3 comprises 14 residues. The chain's CDR3 is CASRGLAGDYEQYF.

The chain couples TRBV7-2 to TRBJ2-3; TCRdb proposes TRBD1, but this gene call is untestable without DNA. CDR1 is SGHTA, CDR2 FQGNSA, per germline. The CDR3 totals 17 residues. The CDR3: CASSSDRQGIGTDTQYF.

CDR3 loop: CASRHPGQITGELFF. V and J are TRBV6-2 or TRBV6-3 and TRBJ2-2; absent DNA, TCRdb's TRBD1 call cannot be checked. The CDR3 sequence is 15 residues long. Germline V gene sequence: CDR1 MNHEY, CDR2 SVGEGT.

This sequence joins TRBV7-6 and TRBJ1-3; TCRdb names TRBD1, which stays unverified in the absence of DNA. The CDR3 loop spans 17 amino acids. Germline values: CDR1 SGHVS, CDR2 FNYEAQ. CDR3 region: CASSHATRGYSGNTIYF.

The chain links TRBV2 to TRBJ2-5; TCRdb's D gene call, TRBD2, goes unchecked for lack of DNA. Germline-derived CDR1 and CDR2 are SNHLY and FYNNEI. The CDR3 totals 17 residues. This CDR3 is CASSDGMILAGVETQYF.

The chain links TRBV9 to TRBJ2-2; there is no DNA to check the TCRdb D call of TRBD2. Germline assignment: CDR1 SGDLS and CDR2 YYNGEE. The CDR3 is made up of 17 amino acids. CDR3 residues: CASSPRAGGMNTGELFF.

V usage is TRBV20-1 and J usage is TRBJ2-7; TCRdb outputs TRBD1, but without DNA this stays unchecked. The CDR3 contains 15 residues. The germline V gene encodes CDR1 DFQATT and CDR2 SNEGSKA (reference sequence). The CDR3 here is CSARKGTGVGYEQYF.

V usage is TRBV18 and J usage is TRBJ2-7; TCRdb proposes TRBD1, but this gene call is untestable without DNA. This CDR3 spans 15 amino acids. Germline V gene sequence: CDR1 KGHSH, CDR2 LQKENI. CDR3 region: CASSLGQQGSSEQYF. The entire variable domain, with the rest obtained from reference TRBV18 and TRBJ2-7, is as follows: NAGVMQNPRHLVRRRGQEARLRCSPMKGHSHVYWYRQLPEEGLKFMVYLQKENIIDESGMPKERFSAEFPKEGPSILRIQQVVRGDSAAYFCASSLGQQGSSEQYFGPGTRLTVT.

The chain joins TRBV12-3 or TRBV12-4 to TRBJ1-6. This CDR3 has 13 residues. The CDR3 loop reads CASSLVTTSPLHF.